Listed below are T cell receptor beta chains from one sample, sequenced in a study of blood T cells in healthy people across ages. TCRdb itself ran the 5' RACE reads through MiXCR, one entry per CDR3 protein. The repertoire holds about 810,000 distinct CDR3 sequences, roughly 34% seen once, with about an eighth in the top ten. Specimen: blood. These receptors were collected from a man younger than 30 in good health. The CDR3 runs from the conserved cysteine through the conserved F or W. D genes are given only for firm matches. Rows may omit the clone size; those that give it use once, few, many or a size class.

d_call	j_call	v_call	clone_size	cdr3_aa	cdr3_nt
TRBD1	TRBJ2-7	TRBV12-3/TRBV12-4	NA	CASTQDRGTYNEQYF	TGTGCCAGCACTCAGGACAGGGGGACCTACAATGAGCAGTACTTC
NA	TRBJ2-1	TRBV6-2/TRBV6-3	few	CASAIVSFEQFF	TGTGCCTCAGCGATAGTCTCCTTTGAGCAGTTCTTC
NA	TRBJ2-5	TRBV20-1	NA	CSAGPGSQETQYF	TGCAGTGCTGGACCGGGGTCCCAAGAGACCCAGTACTTC
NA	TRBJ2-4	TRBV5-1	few	CASSPPRGAKKNIQYF	TGCGCCAGCAGCCCACCACGGGGAGCTAAAAAAAACATTCAGTACTTC
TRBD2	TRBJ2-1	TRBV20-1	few	CSASQLAGTTQETQFF	TGCAGTGCTAGCCAACTAGCGGGAACCACTCAAGAGACCCAGTTCTTC
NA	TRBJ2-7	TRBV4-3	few	CASSQEVSGTPHNEQYF	TGCGCCAGCAGCCAGGAAGTATCGGGGACTCCACACAATGAGCAGTACTTC
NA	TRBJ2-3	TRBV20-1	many	CSAKSHRARPDTQYF	TGCAGTGCTAAGTCCCACAGGGCCCGGCCAGATACGCAGTATTTT
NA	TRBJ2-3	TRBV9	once	CASSVAGGPGDTQYF	TGTGCCAGCAGCGTAGCCGGGGGGCCAGGAGATACGCAGTATTTT
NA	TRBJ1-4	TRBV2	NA	CASSEKGLRGEKLFF	TGTGCCAGCAGTGAAAAGGGCCTTAGAGGGGAAAAACTGTTTTTT
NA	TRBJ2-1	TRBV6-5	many	CASRKGGNSYNEQFF	TGTGCCAGCAGAAAGGGGGGGAACTCCTACAATGAGCAGTTCTTC
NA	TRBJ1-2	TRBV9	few	CASSGKQGNNGYTF	TGTGCCAGCAGCGGAAAACAGGGAAATAATGGCTACACCTTC
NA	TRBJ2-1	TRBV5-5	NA	CASSLGGPIYNEQFF	TGTGCCAGCAGCTTGGGTGGCCCAATATACAATGAGCAGTTCTTC
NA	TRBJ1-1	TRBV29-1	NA	CSVEGGENTEAFF	TGCAGCGTTGAGGGGGGAGAGAACACTGAAGCTTTCTTT
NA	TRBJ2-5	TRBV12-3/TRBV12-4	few	CASTQIGQGTQYF	TGTGCCAGCACCCAGATCGGCCAGGGGACCCAGTACTTC
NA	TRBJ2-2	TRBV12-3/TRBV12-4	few	CASQPNTGELFF	TGTGCCAGCCAACCTAACACCGGGGAGCTGTTTTTT
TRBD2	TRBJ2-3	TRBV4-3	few	CASSRSGGLAGDNTDTQYF	TGCGCCAGCAGCCGGTCGGGCGGGCTAGCGGGAGACAACACAGATACGCAGTATTTT
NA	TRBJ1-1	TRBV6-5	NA	CASSYSSRTEAFF	TGTGCCAGCAGTTACTCCAGTCGTACTGAAGCTTTCTTT
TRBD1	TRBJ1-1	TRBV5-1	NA	CASSFLGQGAYEAFF	TGCGCCAGCAGCTTCCTGGGACAGGGCGCATATGAAGCTTTCTTT
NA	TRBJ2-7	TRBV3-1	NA	CASSQDKGSLGNEQYF	TGTGCCAGCAGCCAAGATAAGGGTTCACTAGGCAATGAGCAGTACTTC
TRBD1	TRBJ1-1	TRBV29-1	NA	CSVIQGTGTEAFF	TGCAGCGTGATACAGGGGACAGGGACTGAAGCTTTCTTT
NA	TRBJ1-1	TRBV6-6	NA	CASTLSGDTEAFF	TGTGCCAGCACTTTATCAGGAGACACTGAAGCTTTCTTT
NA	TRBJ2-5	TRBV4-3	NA	CASSPHTRGETQYF	TGCGCCAGCAGCCCTCACACTAGAGGGGAGACCCAGTACTTC
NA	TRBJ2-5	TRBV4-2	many	CASSPIEGDQYF	TGTGCCAGCAGCCCCATCGAGGGGGACCAGTACTTC